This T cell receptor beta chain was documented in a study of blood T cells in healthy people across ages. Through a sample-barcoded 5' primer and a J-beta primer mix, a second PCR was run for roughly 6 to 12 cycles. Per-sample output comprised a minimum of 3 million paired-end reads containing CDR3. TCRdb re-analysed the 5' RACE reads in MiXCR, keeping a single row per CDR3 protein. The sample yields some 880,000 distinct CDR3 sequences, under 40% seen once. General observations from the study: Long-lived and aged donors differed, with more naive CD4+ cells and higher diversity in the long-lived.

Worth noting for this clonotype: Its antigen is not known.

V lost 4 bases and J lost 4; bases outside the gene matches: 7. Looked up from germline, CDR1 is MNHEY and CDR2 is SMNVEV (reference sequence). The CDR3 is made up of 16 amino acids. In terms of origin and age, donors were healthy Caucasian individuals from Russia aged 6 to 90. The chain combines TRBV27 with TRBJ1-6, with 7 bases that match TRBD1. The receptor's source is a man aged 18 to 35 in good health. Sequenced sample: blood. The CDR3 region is CASSSTGKGYNSPLHF. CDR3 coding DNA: TGTGCCAGCAGTTCGACAGGGAAAGGGTATAATTCACCCCTCCACTTT.